This T cell receptor (beta chain) is from a study of blood T cell repertoires in COVID-19 (dated by TCRdb to about 2020). Context from the whole study: Samples covering the acute and convalescent phases of COVID-19 were provided by collaborators in the United States, Italy and Spain. The prospective study material was composed of cDNA or gDNA derived from T cells, B-cell-depleted T cells, or PBMCs. The dataset comprised deeply sampled blood TCRbeta repertoires from subjects exposed to, actively infected with, or recovered from COVID-19. The repertoires were released in a freely available public database intended as a resource for research on the immune response to SARS-CoV-2. The samples were drawn from two sources: the first 160 participants of the ongoing ImmuneRACE study, and over 1,000 subjects contributed by 6 global collaborators. A de-identified subject ID, COVID-19 status, age in years and sex were almost always included in the sample metadata. Where available, HLA class I and class II types were taken from metadata supplied by the sample provider and were not determined by assay-based typing. Study-level results and caveats: Clinical and demographic metadata were provided uncurated, with the amount varying by source and participant.

About this clone itself: It lacks a known antigen. No much larger clonotype is one base removed from it; base qualities were not supplied.

Clipping removes 4 bases from V and 7 bases from J, with 12 as the unmatched junction base count. Taken from the germline V gene (reference sequence), the CDR1 and CDR2 loops are LGHDT and YNNKEL. The CDR3 runs 15 residues from the cysteine to the phenylalanine. Here the CDR3 DNA is all that survives: 45 bases in frame from base 1. Each collaborating institution followed its own protocols to collect whole blood in K2EDTA tubes. Collaborator samples were shipped for TCRbeta analysis as frozen whole blood, isolated PBMCs, or DNA extracted from either sample type. The immunoSEQ Assay, a bias-controlled multiplex PCR, was used to amplify TCRbeta CDR3 regions from genomic DNA. As for the original processing: The number of nucleated cells in each sample was estimated by amplification of reference gene primers within the assay. Sequence reads were collapsed and filtered to measure the absolute abundance of every unique TCRbeta CDR3 rearrangement. For each sample, productive Simpson clonality was calculated as the square root of Simpson's diversity index across productive rearrangements. The table comes from immuneACCESS by way of TCRdb, which keeps in-frame sequences with V and J called. Part of the clones is missing from these tables; in studies checked, under half for an unresolved V gene and the rest for unknown reasons. V, J and clone size were drawn from that table, and D and trimming were deduced from the DNA. In all, the sample holds about 130,000 clones, and around 81% of those were seen once. The ten largest make up 8.5% to 10% of the sample.

Sequenced input: peripheral blood. Recombination connected TRBV3-1 (or the pseudogene TRBV3-2) to TRBJ2-7, and 8 junctional nucleotides match TRBD1. This clonotype was sampled from a man between 35 and 55 years old with active or convalescent COVID-19. This receptor has the CDR3 CASSPTGQGRSEQYF. The DNA sequence reads TGTGCCAGCAGCCCTACCGGACAGGGTAGGTCGGAGCAGTACTTC.